These 8 T cell receptor beta chains came from one sample sequenced in a study of blood T cells in healthy people across ages. A second PCR, run for about 7 to 11 cycles, used a sample-barcoded 5' primer plus a J-beta primer mix. Via MiXCR, TCRdb re-called the 5' RACE reads, giving one row per CDR3 protein. This table holds some 900,000 distinct CDR3 sequences, roughly 43% found once. Material for sequencing was blood. Receptors were obtained from a man in his thirties or forties in good health.

The V call is TRBV20-1, the J call TRBJ1-2; D remains unclear. The CDR3 runs to 10 residues. Germline CDR1 DFQATT, CDR2 SNEGSKA (reference sequence). The V gene lost 7 bases and the J gene lost 8 bases, with 11 bases spanning the gap. The CDR3 DNA reads as TGCAGTGTGCGACAAGAAGGCTACACCTTC. The encoded protein is CSVRQEGYTF.

This sequence joins TRBV6-1 and TRBJ2-4, with D tentatively TRBD2 (8 bases). CDR1 MNHNS and CDR2 SASEGT come from the germline V gene. The CDR3 totals 17 residues. Trimming stripped 6 bases from V and 3 bases from J, with 21 bases between. CDR3 DNA: TGTGCCAGCAGCAGAGGGACAGCGGGGGACGGCAAAAACATTCAGTACTTC. Amino acid sequence: CASSRGTAGDGKNIQYF.

In its sample, this clonotype was seen a few times. The chain employs TRBV5-1 and TRBJ2-3; 10 bases map to TRBD2. The length of the CDR3 is 16 residues. Germline V gives CDR1 SGHRS, CDR2 YFSETQ. After removal of 5 bases from V and 0 bases from J, the junction contained 6 bases not matched to a gene. The DNA of the CDR3 is TGCGCCAGCAGACACTGGACTAGCGGAAGCACAGATACGCAGTATTTT. Translating it yields CASRHWTSGSTDTQYF. The full variable domain, its missing parts supplied by reference TRBV5-1 and TRBJ2-3, is KAGVTQTPRYLIKTRGQQVTLSCSPISGHRSVSWYQQTPGQGLQFLFEYFSETQRNKGNFPGRFSGRQFSNSRSEMNVSTLELGDSALYLCASRHWTSGSTDTQYFGPGTRLTVL.

This clonotype has more than one count but fewer than ten. CDR3 loop: CASSYRSIQGSYEQYF. The CDR3 DNA sequence: TGTGCCAGCAGTTACCGTTCGATACAGGGGAGCTACGAGCAGTACTTC. The chain carries TRBV6-5 and TRBJ2-7, with 7 bases identical to TRBD1. The CDR3 is 16 amino acids. Germline assignment: CDR1 MNHEY and CDR2 SVGAGI. V gave up 2 bases and J gave up 3 bases; unmatched junction bases: 10.

The V and J genes are TRBV21-1 and TRBJ2-3. TRBV21-1 is reported as a pseudogene. This CDR3 contains 16 residues. Written as DNA, the CDR3 is TGTGCCAGCAGCAAATTGGGCAGCTTTAGCACAGATATGCAGTATTTT. This encodes CASSKLGSFSTDMQYF.

V and J are TRBV6-4 and TRBJ2-1; D tentatively reads TRBD1 or TRBD2 (5 bases each). Germline CDR1 and CDR2: MRHNA and SNTAGT. The CDR3 contains 15 residues. Trimming took off 6 bases at V and 9 bases at J, with 21 bases between the two ends. DNA for the CDR3: TGTGCCAGCAGCTACTTTGGGACCCCAACGGGTGAGCAGTTCTTC. This encodes CASSYFGTPTGEQFF.

The chain combines TRBV6-5 with TRBJ2-7; D call uncertain. The DNA end favors TRBJ2-5, so the J call may be wrong. Germline loops: CDR1 MNHEY, CDR2 SVGAGI. This CDR3 is built from 14 residues. The DNA for the CDR3 is TGTGCCAGCAGTTACACACAGACCAGGAAGACCCAGTACTTC. Protein: CASSYTQTRKTQYF.

The V gene is TRBV6-1, the J gene TRBJ2-1, with a possible D match to TRBD2 (6 bases). CDR3 length: 12 amino acids. V lost 6 bases, J lost 10 bases, and 13 bases lay in between. The germline V gene has CDR1 MNHNS and CDR2 SASEGT. CDR3 region: CASSGGIGEQFF. The CDR3 region has the DNA TGTGCCAGCAGCGGGGGTATCGGCGAGCAGTTCTTC.